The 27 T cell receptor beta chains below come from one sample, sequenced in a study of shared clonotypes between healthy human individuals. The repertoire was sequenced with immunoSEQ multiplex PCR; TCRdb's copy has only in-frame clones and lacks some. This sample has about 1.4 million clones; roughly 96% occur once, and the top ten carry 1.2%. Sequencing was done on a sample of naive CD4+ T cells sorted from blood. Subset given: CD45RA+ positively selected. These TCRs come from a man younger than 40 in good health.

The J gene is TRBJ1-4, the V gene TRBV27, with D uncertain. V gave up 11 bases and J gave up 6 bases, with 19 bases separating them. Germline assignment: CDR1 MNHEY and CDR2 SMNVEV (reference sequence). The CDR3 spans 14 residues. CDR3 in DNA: TGTGCCTCCCAGCGGATGGGTCGTGATGAAAAACTGTTTTTT. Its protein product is CASQRMGRDEKLFF. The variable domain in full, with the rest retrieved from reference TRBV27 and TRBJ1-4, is EAQVTQNPRYLITVTGKKLTVTCSQNMNHEYMSWYRQDPGLGLRQIYYSMNVEVTDKGDVPEGYKVSRKEKRNFPLILESPSPNQTSLYFCASQRMGRDEKLFFGSGTQLSVL.

The CDR3 bases are TGTGCCACGAGGACAGGGGCCTACGAGCAGTACTTC. Encoded protein: CATRTGAYEQYF. The chain joins TRBV19 to TRBJ2-7; 9 bases fit TRBD1. With V trimmed by 10 bases and J by 2 bases, 3 bases remained unmatched. The CDR3 totals 12 residues. CDR1 LNHDA and CDR2 SQIVND come from the germline V gene (reference sequence).

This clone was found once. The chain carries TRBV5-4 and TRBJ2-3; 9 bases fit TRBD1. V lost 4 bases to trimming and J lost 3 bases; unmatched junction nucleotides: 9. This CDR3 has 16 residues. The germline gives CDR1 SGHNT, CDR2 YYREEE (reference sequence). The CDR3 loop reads CASSLGQGRRTDTQYF. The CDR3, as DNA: TGTGCCAGCAGCCTGGGACAGGGAAGGAGGACAGATACGCAGTATTTT.

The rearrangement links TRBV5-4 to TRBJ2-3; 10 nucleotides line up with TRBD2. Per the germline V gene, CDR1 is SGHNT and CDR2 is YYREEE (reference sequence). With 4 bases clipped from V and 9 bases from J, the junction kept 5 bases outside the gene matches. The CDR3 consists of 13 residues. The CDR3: CASSLGTSATQYF. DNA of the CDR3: TGTGCCAGCAGCCTGGGGACTAGCGCCACGCAGTATTTT. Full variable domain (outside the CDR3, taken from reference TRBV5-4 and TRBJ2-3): ETGVTQSPTHLIKTRGQQVTLRCSSQSGHNTVSWYQQALGQGPQFIFQYYREEENGRGNFPPRFSGLQFPNYSSELNVNALELDDSALYLCASSLGTSATQYFGPGTRLTVL.

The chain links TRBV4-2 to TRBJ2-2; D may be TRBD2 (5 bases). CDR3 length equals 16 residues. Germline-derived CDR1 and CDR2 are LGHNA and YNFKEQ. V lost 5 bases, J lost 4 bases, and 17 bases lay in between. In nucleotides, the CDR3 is TGTGCCAGCAGCTCCTCCGGAGTAGCGACCACCGGGGAGCTGTTTTTT. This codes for CASSSSGVATTGELFF.

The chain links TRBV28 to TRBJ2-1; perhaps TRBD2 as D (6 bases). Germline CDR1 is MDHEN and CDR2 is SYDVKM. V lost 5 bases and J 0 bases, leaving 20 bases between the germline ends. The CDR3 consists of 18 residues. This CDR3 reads CASSGLFGAGSSYNEQFF. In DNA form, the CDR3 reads TGTGCCAGCAGTGGACTGTTTGGGGCGGGGAGCTCCTACAATGAGCAGTTCTTC. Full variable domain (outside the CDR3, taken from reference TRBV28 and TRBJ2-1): DVKVTQSSRYLVKRTGEKVFLECVQDMDHENMFWYRQDPGLGLRLIYFSYDVKMKEKGDIPEGYSVSREKKERFSLILESASTNQTSMYLCASSGLFGAGSSYNEQFFGPGTRLTVL.

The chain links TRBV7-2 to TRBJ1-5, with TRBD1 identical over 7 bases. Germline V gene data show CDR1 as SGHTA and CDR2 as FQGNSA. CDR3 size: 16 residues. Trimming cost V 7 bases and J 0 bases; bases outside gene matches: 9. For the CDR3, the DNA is TGTGCCAGCACCTTGATAGGGACAGATAGCAATCAGCCCCAGCATTTT. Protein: CASTLIGTDSNQPQHF.

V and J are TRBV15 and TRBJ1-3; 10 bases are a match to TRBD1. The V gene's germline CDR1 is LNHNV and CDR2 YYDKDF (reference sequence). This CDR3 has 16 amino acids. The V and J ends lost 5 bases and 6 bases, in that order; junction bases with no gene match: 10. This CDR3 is CATSPSGDRGTNTIYF. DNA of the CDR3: TGTGCCACCAGCCCTTCCGGGGACAGGGGTACAAACACCATATATTTT. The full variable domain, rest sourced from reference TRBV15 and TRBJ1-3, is DAMVIQNPRYQVTQFGKPVTLSCSQTLNHNVMYWYQQKSSQAPKLLFHYYDKDFNNEADTPDNFQSRRPNTSFCFLDIRSPGLGDTAMYLCATSPSGDRGTNTIYFGEGSWLTVV.

DNA for the CDR3: TGTGCCAGCAGCTCGAGGACAGGATCAGGGCCCCAGCATTTT. It is translated as CASSSRTGSGPQHF. The chain employs TRBV5-6 and TRBJ1-5; 7 positions match TRBD1. The CDR3 spans 14 residues. Germline V gives CDR1 SGHDT, CDR2 YYEEEE. The V segment lost 3 bases and the J segment 9 bases; nucleotides outside the gene matches: 9.

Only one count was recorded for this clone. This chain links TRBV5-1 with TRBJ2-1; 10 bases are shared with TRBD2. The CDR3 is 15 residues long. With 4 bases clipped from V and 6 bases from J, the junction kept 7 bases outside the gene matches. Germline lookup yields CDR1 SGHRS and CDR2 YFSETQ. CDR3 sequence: CASSPRLAGGNEQFF. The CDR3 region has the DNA TGCGCCAGCAGCCCCCGATTAGCGGGAGGCAATGAGCAGTTCTTC.

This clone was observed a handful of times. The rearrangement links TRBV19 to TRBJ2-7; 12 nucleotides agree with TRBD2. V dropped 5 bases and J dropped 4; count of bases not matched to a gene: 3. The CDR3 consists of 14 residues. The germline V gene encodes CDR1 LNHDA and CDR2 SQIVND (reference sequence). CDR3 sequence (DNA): TGTGCCAGTAGTCGGGGACTAGCGGGTTACGAGCAGTACTTC. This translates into CASSRGLAGYEQYF.

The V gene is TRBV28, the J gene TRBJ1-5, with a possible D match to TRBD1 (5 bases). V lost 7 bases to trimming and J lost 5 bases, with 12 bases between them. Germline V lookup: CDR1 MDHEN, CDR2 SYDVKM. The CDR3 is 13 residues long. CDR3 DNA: TGTGCCAGCACTACCGCGGGGCATCAGCCCCAGCATTTT. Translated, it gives CASTTAGHQPQHF. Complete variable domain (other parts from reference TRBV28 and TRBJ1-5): DVKVTQSSRYLVKRTGEKVFLECVQDMDHENMFWYRQDPGLGLRLIYFSYDVKMKEKGDIPEGYSVSREKKERFSLILESASTNQTSMYLCASTTAGHQPQHFGDGTRLSIL.

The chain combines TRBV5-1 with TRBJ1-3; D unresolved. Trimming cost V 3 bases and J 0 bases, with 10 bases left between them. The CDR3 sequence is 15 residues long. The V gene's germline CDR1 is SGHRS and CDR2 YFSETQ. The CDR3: CASSSTVSSGNTIYF. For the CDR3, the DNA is TGCGCCAGCAGCTCTACAGTGAGCTCTGGAAACACCATATATTTT.

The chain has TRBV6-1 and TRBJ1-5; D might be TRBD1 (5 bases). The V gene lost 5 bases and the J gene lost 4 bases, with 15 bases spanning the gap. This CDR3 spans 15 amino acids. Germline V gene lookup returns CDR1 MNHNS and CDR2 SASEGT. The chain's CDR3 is CASSRGPPWNQPQHF. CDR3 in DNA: TGTGCCAGCAGTAGGGGACCACCGTGGAATCAGCCCCAGCATTTT.

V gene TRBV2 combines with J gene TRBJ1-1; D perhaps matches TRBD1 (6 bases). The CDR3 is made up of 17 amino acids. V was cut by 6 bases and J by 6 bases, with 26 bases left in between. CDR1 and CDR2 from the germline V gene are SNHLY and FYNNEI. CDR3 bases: TGTGCCAGCAGCTTTCGGACAGTGAATCTGGGTGTATCTGAAGCTTTCTTT. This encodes CASSFRTVNLGVSEAFF.

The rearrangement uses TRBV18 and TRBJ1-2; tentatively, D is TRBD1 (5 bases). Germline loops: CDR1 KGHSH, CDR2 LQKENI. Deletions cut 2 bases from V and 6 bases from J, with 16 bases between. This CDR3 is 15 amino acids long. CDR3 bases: TGTGCCAGCTCACCATCCGGGACTCCAAAGGATGGCTACACCTTC. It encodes CASSPSGTPKDGYTF.

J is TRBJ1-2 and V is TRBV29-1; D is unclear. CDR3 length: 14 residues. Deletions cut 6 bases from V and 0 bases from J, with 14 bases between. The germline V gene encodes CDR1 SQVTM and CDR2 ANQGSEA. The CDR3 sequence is CSVISAGPNYGYTF. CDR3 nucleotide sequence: TGCAGCGTAATCTCCGCCGGGCCTAACTATGGCTACACCTTC. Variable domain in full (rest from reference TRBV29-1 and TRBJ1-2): SAVISQKPSRDICQRGTSLTIQCQVDSQVTMMFWYRQQPGQSLTLIATANQGSEATYESGFVIDKFPISRPNLTFSTLTVSNMSPEDSSIYLCSVISAGPNYGYTFGSGTRLTVV.

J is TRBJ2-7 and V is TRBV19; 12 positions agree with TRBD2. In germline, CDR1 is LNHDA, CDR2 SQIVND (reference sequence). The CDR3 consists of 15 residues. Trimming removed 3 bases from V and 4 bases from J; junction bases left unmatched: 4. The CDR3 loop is CASSIGTSGQYEQYF. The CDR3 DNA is TGTGCCAGTAGTATCGGGACTAGCGGGCAGTACGAGCAGTACTTC.

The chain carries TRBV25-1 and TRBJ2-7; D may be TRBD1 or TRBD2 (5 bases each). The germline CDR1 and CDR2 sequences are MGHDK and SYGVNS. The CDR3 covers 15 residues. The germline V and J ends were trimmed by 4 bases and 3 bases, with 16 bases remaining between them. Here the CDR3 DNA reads TGTGCCAGCAGTGCCCCGGGACCTTTCGACTACGAGCAGTACTTC. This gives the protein CASSAPGPFDYEQYF.

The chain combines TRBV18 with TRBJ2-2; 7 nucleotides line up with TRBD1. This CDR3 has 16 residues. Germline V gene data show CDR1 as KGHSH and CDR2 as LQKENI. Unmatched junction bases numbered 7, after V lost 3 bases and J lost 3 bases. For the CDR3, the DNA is TGTGCCAGCTCACCGAACTCCGGACAGGACACCGGGGAGCTGTTTTTT. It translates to CASSPNSGQDTGELFF.

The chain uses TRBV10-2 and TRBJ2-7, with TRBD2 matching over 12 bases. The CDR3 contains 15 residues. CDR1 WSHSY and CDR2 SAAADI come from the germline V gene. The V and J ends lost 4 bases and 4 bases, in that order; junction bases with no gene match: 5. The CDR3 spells CASSVWLAGGYEQYF. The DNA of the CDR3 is TGCGCCAGCAGTGTATGGCTAGCGGGAGGGTACGAGCAGTACTTC.

The CDR3 DNA sequence: TGTGCCAGCAGCTTGGCCCCCTGGACTAGCGGGAGATCCCAAGAGACCCAGTACTTC. Translating gives CASSLAPWTSGRSQETQYF. V and J are TRBV5-4 and TRBJ2-5, with 13 bases fitting TRBD2. Germline V gene sequence: CDR1 SGHNT, CDR2 YYREEE (reference sequence). V shed 0 bases, J shed 1 base, and the junction held 9 bases outside the gene matches. The CDR3 totals 19 residues.

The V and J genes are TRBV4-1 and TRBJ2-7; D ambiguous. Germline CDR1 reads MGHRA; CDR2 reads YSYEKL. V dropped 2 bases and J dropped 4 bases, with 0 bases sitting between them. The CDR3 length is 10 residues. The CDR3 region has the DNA TGCGCCAGCAGCCAATACGAGCAGTACTTC. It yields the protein CASSQYEQYF.

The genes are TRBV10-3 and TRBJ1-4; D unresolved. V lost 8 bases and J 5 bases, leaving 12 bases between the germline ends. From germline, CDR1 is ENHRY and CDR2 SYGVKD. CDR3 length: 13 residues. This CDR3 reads CAIAPVPNEKLFF. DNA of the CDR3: TGTGCCATCGCTCCCGTGCCCAATGAAAAACTGTTTTTT.

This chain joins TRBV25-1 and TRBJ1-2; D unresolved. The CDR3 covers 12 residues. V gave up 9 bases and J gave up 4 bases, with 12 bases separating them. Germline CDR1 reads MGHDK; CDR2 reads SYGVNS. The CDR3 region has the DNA TGTGCCAGATCGAAGGCAGGCTATGGCTACACCTTC. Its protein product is CARSKAGYGYTF.

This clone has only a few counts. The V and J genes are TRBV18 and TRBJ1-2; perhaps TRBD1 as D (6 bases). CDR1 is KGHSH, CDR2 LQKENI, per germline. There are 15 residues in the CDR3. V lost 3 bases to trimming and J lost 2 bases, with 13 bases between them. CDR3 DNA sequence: TGTGCCAGCTCACCGAAACAGGGTCCAAACTATGGCTACACCTTC. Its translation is CASSPKQGPNYGYTF.

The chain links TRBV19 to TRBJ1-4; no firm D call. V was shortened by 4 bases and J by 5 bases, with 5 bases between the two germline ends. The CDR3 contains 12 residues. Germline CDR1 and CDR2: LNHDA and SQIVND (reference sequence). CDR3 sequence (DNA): TGTGCCAGTAGTAATCCCAATGAAAAACTGTTTTTT. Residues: CASSNPNEKLFF.